This T cell receptor beta chain is drawn from a study of CD8 T cells in Susac syndrome. Study-wide findings and caveats: Detection of Susac-specific public clones gave some 17 in total CD8+ repertoires and several in CD8+ TEMRA repertoires.

Details on this clonotype: The antigen is not known.

cDNA came from approximately 0.5 to 1 ug RNA primed by random hexamers. Using its own MiXCR run on the immunoSEQ multiplex PCR reads, TCRdb lists one record per CDR3 protein. The data show 75,000 to 95,000 distinct CDR3 sequences, about 94% seen once. Trimming shortened V by 2 bases and J by 11 bases, and 10 bases separated the two germline ends. This CDR3 is built from 12 residues. The germline CDR1 and CDR2 sequences are SGHVS and FNYEAQ. This chain links TRBV7-6 with TRBJ2-1; D gene unclear. The sequenced material came from CD8+ T cells from PBMCs. The TCR originated in a human donor with Susac syndrome. The chain's CDR3 is CASSLTGSQQFF. The CDR3 DNA is TGTGCCAGCAGCTTAACCGGGTCTCAGCAGTTCTTC.